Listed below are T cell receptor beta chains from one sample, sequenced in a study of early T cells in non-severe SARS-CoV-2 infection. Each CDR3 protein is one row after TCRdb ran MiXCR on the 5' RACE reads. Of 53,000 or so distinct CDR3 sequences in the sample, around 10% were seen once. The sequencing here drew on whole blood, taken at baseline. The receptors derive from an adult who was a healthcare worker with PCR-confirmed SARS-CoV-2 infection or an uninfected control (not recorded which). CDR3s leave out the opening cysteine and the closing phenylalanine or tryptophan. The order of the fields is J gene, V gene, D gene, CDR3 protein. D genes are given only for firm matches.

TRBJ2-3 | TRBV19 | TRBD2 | ASSIRTSGASSRTDTQY
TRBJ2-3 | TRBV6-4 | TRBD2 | ASSRIAGGSDTQY
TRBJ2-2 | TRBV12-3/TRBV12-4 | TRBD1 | ASNRGQNTGELF
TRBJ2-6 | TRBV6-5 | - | ASSYGNLGQLSGANVLT
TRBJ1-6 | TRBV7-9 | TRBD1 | ASSERGPDLH
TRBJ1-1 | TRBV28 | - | ASSIIQGGTEAF
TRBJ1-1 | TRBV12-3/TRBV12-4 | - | ASRDATVNTEAF
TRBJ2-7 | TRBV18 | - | ASSPPTVYEQY
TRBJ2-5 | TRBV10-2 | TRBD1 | ASSEKGAPLAETQY
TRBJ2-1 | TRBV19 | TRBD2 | ASSIRSSGSSYNEQF
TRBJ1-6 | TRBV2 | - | ASSANNSPLH
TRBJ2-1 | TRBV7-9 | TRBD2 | ASSSIGLADYNEQF
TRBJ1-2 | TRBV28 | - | ASSFPSSGDYGYT
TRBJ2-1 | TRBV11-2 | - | ASSFGHEQF
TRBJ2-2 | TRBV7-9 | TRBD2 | ASSRLAEANTGELF
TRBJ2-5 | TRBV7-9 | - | ASSLTIQETQY
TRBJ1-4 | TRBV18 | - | ASSPNQQGGIEKLF
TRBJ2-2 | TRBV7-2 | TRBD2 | ASSLGAGEGIGELF
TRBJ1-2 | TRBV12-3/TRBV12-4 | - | ASSPGDRRGYT
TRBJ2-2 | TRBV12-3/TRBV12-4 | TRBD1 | ASSHGQGLNTGELF
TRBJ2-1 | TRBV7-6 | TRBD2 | ASSLASGLEVEQF
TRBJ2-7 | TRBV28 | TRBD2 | ASSIGLAVYEQY
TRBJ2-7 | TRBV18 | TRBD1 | ASSLGTEAYEQY
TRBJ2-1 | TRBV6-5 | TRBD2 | ASSYSYASGEQF
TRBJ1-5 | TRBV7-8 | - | ASSAHGTGNQPQH
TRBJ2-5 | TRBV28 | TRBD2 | ASSPPSLAGGKETQY
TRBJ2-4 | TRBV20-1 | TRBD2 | SAGTSHIQY
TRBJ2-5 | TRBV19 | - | ASTSSFQETQY
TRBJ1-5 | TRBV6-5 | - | ASKRGNQPQH
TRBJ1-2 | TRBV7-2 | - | ASSFRVGGDYGYT
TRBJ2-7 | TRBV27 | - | ASSESRGTYEQY
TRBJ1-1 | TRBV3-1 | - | ASSLGTGYTEAF
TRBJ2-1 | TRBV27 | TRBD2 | ASSLLTGAGGNEQF
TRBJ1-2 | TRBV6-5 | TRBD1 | ASRPIRTGGAYGYT
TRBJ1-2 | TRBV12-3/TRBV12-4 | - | ASSQNEGTAPGGNYGYT
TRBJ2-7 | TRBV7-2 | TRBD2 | ASSLASGPYEQY
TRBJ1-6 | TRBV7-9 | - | ASSPLRGPGGNSPLH
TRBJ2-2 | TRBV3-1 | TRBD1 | ASSQDGTGHPATGELF
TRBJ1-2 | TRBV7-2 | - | ASSLARSNYGYT
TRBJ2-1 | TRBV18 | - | ASSPPDVTDEQF